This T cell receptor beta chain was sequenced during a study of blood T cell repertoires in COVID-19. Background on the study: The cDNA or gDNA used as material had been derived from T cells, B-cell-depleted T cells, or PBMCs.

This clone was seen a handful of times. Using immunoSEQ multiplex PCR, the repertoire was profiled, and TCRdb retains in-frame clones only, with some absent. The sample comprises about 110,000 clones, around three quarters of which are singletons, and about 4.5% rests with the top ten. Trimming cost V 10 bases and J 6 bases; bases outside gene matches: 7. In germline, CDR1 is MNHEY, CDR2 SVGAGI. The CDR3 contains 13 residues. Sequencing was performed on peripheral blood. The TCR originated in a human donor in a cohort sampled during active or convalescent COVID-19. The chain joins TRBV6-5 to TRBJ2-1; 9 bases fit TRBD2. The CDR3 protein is CANPCGGANEQFF. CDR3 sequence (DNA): TGTGCCAACCCTTGCGGGGGGGCCAATGAGCAGTTCTTC.